Sequencing of this TCR beta chain was carried out in a study of cytomegalovirus exposure and HLA in healthy donors. Across the study: HLA-typed donors were the source of around 77 million unique TCRs held in an early data release.

Only one count was recorded for this clone. The antigen is not known. General study points: Highest at DRB1 and lowest at HLA-C, TCR association rates differed among HLA loci in a later analysis.

With 60 Vbeta and 13 Jbeta primers, the PCR was carried out. TCRdb's table, derived via immunoSEQ multiplex PCR, lists solely in-frame clones and lacks some. The data show roughly 190,000 clones, about four fifths seen once. There are 15 residues in the CDR3. V dropped 0 bases and J dropped 4; count of bases not matched to a gene: 6. Germline V CDR1 and CDR2: MNHEY, SVGAGI. This TCR derives from a woman in her late teens or twenties in good health and CMV-seronegative. Specimen: PBMCs. This rearrangement joins TRBV6-5 to TRBJ2-7; 7 bases fit TRBD1. The CDR3 coding sequence is TGTGCCAGCAGTTACTCCCGGGACAGAGATTACGAGCAGTACTTC. Its translation: CASSYSRDRDYEQYF.